Sequencing of this T cell receptor beta chain was carried out in a study of cytomegalovirus exposure and HLA in healthy donors. Study summary: As released early, the data held about 85 million unique TCRs from HLA-typed donors. Findings and caveats of the study: TRBV6-2, TRBV6-3 and some other V segments were excluded as indistinguishable. Most subjects' HLA-A and HLA-B alleles were reportedly predicted from TCR beta sequences. An analysis that came later showed most CMV-associated TCR beta chains appearing HLA-restricted.

Trimming removed 2 bases from V and 2 bases from J, with 8 bases in between. Germline V lookup: CDR1 SGHRS, CDR2 YFSETQ. The CDR3 spans 13 residues. A remark on this clone: As yet, its antigen is unknown.

PCR used 60 Vbeta primers and 13 Jbeta primers. The repertoire was sequenced with immunoSEQ multiplex PCR; TCRdb's copy has only in-frame clones and lacks some. The sample holds roughly 120,000 clones, around 83% seen once. The sequence was obtained from a human donor in good health. J is TRBJ2-7 and V is TRBV5-1, with a possible D match to TRBD1 (5 bases). The sequencing input was PBMCs. The CDR3 reads CASSFDRAYEQYF. The CDR3 DNA is TGCGCCAGCAGCTTTGACAGAGCCTACGAGCAGTACTTC. The entire variable domain, with the rest obtained from reference TRBV5-1 and TRBJ2-7, is as follows: KAGVTQTPRYLIKTRGQQVTLSCSPISGHRSVSWYQQTPGQGLQFLFEYFSETQRNKGNFPGRFSGRQFSNSRSEMNVSTLELGDSALYLCASSFDRAYEQYFGPGTRLTVT.